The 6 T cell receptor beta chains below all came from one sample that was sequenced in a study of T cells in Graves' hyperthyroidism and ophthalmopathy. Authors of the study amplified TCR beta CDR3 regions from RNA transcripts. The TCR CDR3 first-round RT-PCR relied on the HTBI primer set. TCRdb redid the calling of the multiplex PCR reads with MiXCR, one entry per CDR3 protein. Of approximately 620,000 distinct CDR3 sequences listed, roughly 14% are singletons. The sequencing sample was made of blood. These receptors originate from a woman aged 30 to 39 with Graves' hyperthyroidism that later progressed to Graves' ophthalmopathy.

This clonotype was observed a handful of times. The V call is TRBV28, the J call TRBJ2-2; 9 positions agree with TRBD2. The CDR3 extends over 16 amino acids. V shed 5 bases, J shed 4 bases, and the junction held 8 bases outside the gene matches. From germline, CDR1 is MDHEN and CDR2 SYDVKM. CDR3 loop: CASSRGGGGPTGELFF. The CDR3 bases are TGTGCCAGCAGTCGCGGGGGGGGAGGTCCCACCGGGGAGCTGTTTTTT.

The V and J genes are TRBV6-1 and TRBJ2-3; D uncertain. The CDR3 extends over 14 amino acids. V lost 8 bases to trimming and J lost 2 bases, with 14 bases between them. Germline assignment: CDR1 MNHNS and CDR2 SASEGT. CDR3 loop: CASLSAGATDTQYF. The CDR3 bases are TGTGCCAGCCTATCGGCCGGCGCCACAGATACGCAGTATTTT.

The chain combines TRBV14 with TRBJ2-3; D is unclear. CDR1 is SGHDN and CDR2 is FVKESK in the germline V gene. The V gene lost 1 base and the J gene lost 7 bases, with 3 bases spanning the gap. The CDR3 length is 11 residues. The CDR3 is CASSQGYTQYF. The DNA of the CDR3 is TGTGCCAGCAGCCAAGGGTATACGCAGTATTTT.

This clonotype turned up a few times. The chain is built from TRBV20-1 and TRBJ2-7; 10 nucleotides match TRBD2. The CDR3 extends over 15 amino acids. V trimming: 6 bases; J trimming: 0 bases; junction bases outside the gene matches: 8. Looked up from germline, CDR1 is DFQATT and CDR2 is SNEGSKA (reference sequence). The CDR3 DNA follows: TGCAGTGCCCCTATAGCGGGAGGAACCTCCTACGAGCAGTACTTC. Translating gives CSAPIAGGTSYEQYF.

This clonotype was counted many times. The CDR3 loop is CASSSIAGGPAEQYF. CDR3 nucleotide sequence: TGTGCCAGCAGTTCAATAGCGGGAGGGCCTGCCGAGCAGTACTTC. The chain links TRBV28 to TRBJ2-7, with TRBD2 matching over 11 bases. This CDR3 is 15 amino acids long. V trimming: 4 bases; J trimming: 6 bases; junction bases outside the gene matches: 8. Germline V gene lookup returns CDR1 MDHEN and CDR2 SYDVKM.

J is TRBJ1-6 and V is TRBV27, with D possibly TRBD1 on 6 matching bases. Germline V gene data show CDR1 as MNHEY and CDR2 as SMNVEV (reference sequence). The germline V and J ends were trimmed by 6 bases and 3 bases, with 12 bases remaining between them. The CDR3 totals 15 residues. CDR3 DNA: TGTGCCAGCAGCCTACAGGGCAGCTATAATTCACCCCTCCACTTT. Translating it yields CASSLQGSYNSPLHF.